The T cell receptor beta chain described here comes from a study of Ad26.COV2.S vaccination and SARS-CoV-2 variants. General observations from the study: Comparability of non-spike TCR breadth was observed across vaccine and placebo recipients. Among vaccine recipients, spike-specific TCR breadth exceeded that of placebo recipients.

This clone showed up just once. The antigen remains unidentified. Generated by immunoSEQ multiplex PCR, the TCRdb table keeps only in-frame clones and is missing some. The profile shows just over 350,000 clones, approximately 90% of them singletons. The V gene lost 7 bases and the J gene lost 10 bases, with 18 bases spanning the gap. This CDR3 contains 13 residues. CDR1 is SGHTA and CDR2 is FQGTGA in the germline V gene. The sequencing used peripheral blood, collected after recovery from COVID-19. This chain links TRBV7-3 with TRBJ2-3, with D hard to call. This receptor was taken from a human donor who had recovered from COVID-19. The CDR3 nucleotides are TGTGCCAGCACCACCTTTCGGTTGGAAGCGCAGTATTTT. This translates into CASTTFRLEAQYF.